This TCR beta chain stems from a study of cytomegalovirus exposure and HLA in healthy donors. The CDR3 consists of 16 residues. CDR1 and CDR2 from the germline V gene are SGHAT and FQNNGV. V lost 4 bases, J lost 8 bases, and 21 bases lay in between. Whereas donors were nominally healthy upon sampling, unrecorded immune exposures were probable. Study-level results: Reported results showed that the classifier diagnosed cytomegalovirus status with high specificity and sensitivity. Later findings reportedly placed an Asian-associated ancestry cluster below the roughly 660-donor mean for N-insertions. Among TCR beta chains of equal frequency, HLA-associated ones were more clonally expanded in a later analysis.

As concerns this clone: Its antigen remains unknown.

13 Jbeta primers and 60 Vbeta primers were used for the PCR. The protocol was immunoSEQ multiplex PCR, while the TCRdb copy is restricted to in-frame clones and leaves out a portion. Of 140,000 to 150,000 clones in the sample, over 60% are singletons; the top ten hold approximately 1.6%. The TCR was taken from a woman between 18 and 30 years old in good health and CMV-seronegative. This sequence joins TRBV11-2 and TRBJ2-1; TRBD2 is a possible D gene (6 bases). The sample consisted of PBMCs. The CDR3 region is CASSYQAGRMADEQFF. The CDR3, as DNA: TGTGCCAGCAGCTACCAAGCGGGTCGGATGGCGGATGAGCAGTTCTTC.